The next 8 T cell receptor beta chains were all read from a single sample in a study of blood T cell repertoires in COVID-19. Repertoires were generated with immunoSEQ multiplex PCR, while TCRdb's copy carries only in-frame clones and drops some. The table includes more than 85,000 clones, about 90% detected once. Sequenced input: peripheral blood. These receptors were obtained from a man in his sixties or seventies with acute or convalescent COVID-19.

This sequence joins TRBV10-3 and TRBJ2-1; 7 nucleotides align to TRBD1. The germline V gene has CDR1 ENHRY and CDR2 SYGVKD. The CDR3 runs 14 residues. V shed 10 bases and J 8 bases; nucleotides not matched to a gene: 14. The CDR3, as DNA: TGTGCCACCTCATCGGGCCAGGGGGTAGATGAGCAGTTCTTC. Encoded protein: CATSSGQGVDEQFF.

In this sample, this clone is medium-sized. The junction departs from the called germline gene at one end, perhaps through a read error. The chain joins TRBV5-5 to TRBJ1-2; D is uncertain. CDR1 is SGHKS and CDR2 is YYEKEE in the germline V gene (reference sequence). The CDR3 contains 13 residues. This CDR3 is CASRLDFNYGYTF. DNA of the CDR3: TGTGCCAGCAGGTTGGACTTTAACTATGGCTACACCTTC.

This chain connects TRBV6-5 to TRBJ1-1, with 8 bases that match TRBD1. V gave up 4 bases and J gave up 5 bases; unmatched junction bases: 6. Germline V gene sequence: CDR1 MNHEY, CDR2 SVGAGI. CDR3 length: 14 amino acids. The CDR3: CASSLDRVRTEAFF. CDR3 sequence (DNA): TGTGCCAGCAGTTTGGACAGGGTTCGAACTGAAGCTTTCTTT.

The CDR3 is CASGAGSQETQYF. The DNA for the CDR3 is TGTGCTAGTGGGGCCGGGAGTCAAGAGACCCAGTACTTC. The chain is built from TRBV12-5 and TRBJ2-5; TRBD2 is a possible D gene (6 bases). V was cut by 6 bases and J by 2 bases, with 10 bases left in between. The CDR3 is 13 residues long. Germline assignment: CDR1 LGHNT and CDR2 FRNRAP.

CDR3 coding DNA: TGCGCCAGCAGCCTCCCAGGGTCTAATGAAAAACTGTTTTTT. Its translation: CASSLPGSNEKLFF. The rearrangement uses TRBV5-1 and TRBJ1-4, with a possible D match to TRBD1 (5 bases). Germline V CDR1 and CDR2: SGHRS, YFSETQ. V lost 4 bases, J lost 3 bases, and 10 bases lay in between. The CDR3 has 14 residues.

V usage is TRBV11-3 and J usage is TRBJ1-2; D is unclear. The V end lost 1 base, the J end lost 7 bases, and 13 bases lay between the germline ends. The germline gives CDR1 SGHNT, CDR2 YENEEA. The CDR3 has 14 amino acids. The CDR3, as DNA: TGTGCCAGCAGCTTAGTAAGAGGTGGTGCTGGCTACACCTTC. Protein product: CASSLVRGGAGYTF.

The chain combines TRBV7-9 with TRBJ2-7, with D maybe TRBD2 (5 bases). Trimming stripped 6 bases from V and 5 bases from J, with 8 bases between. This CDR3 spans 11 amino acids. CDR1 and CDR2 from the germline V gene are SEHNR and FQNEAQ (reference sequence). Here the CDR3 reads CASSTRDEQYV. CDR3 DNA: TGTGCCAGCAGTACTAGGGACGAGCAGTACGTC.

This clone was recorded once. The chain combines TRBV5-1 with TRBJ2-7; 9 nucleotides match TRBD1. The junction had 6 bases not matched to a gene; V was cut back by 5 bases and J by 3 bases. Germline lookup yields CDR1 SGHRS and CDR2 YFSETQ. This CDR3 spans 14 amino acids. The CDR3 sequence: CASRSGTGSYEQYF. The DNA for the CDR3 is TGCGCCAGCAGGTCCGGGACAGGGAGCTACGAGCAGTACTTC.